This T cell receptor beta chain originates from a study of graft-versus-host responses after intestinal transplantation. Study-level background: Anti-thymocyte globulin induction was given to all recipients, followed by tacrolimus and steroids for 2 to 4 years. Study-wide results and caveats: Present in recipient marrow, GvH clones included some that appeared first in ileum or blood.

Clones were sequenced by immunoSEQ multiplex PCR, and TCRdb holds only the in-frame ones, with some missing. The sample records about 130,000 clones, around nine tenths being singletons. This clone was counted once. Antigen specificity is unknown. Trimming took 3 bases from V and 4 from J; bases not matched to a gene: 6. The CDR3 runs to 14 residues. The germline V gene has CDR1 LNHDA and CDR2 SQIVND (reference sequence). This TCR was sampled from a human donor who received an intestinal transplant. The genes are TRBV19 and TRBJ2-7; 7 bases line up with TRBD1. Sequencing was performed on unstimulated CD4+ T cells sorted from spleen or lymph node cells, taken before intestinal transplant. The CDR3 loop is CASSIQGQLYEQYF. The CDR3 DNA reads as TGTGCCAGTAGTATTCAGGGACAGCTTTACGAGCAGTACTTC.